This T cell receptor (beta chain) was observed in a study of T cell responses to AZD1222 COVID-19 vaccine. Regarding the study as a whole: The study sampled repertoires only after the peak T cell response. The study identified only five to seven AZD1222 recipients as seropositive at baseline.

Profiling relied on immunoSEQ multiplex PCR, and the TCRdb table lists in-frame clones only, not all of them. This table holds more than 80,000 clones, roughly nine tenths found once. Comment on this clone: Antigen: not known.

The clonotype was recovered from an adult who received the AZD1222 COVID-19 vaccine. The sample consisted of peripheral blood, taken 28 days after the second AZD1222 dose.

This CDR3 reads CASSLRGGASEAFF. In DNA, the CDR3 is TGTGCCAGCAGCTTAAGGGGGGGGGCTTCTGAAGCTTTCTTT. The rearrangement uses TRBV7-2 and TRBJ1-1, with D possibly TRBD1 on 6 matching bases. In germline, CDR1 is SGHTA, CDR2 FQGNSA. The V and J ends lost 2 bases and 6 bases respectively, with 13 bases between them. There are 14 residues in the CDR3.